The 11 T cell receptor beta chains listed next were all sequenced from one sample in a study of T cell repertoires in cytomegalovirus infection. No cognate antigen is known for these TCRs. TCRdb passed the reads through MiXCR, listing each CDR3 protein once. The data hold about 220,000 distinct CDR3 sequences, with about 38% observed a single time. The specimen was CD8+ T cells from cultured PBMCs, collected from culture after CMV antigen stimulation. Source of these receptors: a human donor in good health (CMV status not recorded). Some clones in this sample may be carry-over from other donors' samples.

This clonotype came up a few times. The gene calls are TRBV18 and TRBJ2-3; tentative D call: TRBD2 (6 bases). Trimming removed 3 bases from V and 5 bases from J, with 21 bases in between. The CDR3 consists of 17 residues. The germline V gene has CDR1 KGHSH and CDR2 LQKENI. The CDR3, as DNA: TGTGCCAGCTCACCGAGAAGTCGAAGGGACTCACGAGATACGCAGTATTTT. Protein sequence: CASSPRSRRDSRDTQYF.

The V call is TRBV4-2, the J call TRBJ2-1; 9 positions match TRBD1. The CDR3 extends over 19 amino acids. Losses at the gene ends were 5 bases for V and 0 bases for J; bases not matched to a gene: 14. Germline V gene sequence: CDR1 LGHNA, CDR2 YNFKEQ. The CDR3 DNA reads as TGTGCCAGCAGCGGTCGGGACAGGGTCCCCTCCAGCTCCTACAATGAGCAGTTCTTC. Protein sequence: CASSGRDRVPSSSYNEQFF.

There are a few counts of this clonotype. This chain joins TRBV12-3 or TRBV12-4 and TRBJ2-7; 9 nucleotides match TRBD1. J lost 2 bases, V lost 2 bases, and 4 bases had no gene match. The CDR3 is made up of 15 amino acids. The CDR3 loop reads CASSLTGGATYEQYF. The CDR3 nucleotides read TGTGCCAGCAGTTTAACAGGGGGCGCAACCTACGAGCAGTACTTC.

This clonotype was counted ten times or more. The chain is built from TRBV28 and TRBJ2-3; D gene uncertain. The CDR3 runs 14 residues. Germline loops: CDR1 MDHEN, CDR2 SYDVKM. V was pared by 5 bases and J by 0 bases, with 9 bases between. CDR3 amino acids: CASSTGFSTDTQYF. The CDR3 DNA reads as TGTGCCAGCAGTACCGGTTTTAGCACAGATACGCAGTATTTT.

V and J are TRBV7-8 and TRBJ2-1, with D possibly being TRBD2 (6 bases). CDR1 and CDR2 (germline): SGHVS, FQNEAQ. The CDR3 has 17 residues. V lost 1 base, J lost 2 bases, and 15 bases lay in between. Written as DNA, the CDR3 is TGTGCCAGCAGCTTAGTTGGTAGCGCGGGGCCCTACAATGAGCAGTTCTTC. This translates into CASSLVGSAGPYNEQFF.

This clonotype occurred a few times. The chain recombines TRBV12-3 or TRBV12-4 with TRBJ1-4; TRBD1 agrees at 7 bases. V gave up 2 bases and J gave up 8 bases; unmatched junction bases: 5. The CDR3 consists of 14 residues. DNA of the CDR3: TGTGCCAGCAGTTTAAGGCAGGGGGACGAAAAACTGTTTTTT. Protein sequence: CASSLRQGDEKLFF.

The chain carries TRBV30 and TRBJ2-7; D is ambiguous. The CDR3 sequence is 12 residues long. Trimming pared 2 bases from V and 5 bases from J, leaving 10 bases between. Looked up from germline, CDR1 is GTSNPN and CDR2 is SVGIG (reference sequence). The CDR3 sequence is CAWSQSADEQYF. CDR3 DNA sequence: TGTGCCTGGAGTCAGTCCGCCGACGAGCAGTACTTC.

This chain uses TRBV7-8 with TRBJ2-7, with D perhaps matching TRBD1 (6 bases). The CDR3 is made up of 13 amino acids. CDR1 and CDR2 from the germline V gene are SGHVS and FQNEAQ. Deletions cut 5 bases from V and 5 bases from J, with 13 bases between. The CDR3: CASSRLTGNEQYF. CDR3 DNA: TGTGCCAGCAGCCGTCTCACAGGGAACGAGCAGTACTTC.

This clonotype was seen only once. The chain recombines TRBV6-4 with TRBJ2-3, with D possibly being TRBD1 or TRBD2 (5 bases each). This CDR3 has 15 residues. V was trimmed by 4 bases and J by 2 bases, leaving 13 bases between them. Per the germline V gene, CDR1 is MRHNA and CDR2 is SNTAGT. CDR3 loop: CASSVAGTTTDTQYF. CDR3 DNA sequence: TGTGCCAGCAGTGTTGCCGGGACCACCACAGATACGCAGTATTTT.

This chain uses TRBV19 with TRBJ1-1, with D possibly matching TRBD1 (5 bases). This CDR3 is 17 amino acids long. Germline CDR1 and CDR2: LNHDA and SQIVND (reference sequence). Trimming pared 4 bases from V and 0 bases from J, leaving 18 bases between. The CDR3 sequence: CASSRDSGALMNTEAFF. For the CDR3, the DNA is TGTGCCAGTAGTAGAGACAGTGGGGCCTTAATGAACACTGAAGCTTTCTTT.

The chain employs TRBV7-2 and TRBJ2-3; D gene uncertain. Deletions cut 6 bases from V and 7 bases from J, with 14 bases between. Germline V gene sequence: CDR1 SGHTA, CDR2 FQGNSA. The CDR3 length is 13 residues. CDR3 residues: CASSVHTDHTQYF. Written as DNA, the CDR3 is TGTGCCAGCAGTGTCCATACCGACCATACGCAGTATTTT.